This T cell receptor (beta chain) was recovered during a study of blood T cell repertoires in COVID-19. Study information: Acute and convalescent COVID-19 specimens originated in the United States, Italy and Spain.

Assay used: immunoSEQ multiplex PCR; TCRdb lists only in-frame clones, some missing. The repertoire holds about 230,000 clones, with less than 90% as singletons. This clone has more than one count but fewer than ten. The V gene end was trimmed by 6 bases and the J gene end by 3 bases; junction bases not matched to a gene: 6. The germline gives CDR1 MDHEN, CDR2 SYDVKM. The CDR3 extends over 15 amino acids. The sequenced material came from peripheral blood. The V and J genes are TRBV28 and TRBJ2-3; 10 bases map to TRBD2. This receptor was taken from a woman aged 70 to 79 with active or convalescent COVID-19. The CDR3 DNA sequence: TGTGCCAGCAGCGTAGCGGGAGGAGGGACAGATACGCAGTATTTT. It translates to CASSVAGGGTDTQYF.